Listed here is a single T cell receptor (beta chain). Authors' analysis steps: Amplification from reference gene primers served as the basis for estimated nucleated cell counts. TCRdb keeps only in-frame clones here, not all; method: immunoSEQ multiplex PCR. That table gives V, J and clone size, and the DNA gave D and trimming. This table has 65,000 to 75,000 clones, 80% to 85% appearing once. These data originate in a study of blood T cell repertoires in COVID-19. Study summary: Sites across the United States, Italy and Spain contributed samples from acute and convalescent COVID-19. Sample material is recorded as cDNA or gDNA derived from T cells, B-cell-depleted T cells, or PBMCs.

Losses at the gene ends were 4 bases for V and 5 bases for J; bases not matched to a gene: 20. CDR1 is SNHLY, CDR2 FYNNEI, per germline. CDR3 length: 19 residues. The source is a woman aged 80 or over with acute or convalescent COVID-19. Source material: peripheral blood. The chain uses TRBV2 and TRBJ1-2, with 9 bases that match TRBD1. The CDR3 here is CASSAGQGQVVGMLYGYTF. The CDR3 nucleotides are TGTGCCAGCAGTGCGGGACAGGGCCAGGTGGTTGGGATGCTTTATGGCTACACCTTC.